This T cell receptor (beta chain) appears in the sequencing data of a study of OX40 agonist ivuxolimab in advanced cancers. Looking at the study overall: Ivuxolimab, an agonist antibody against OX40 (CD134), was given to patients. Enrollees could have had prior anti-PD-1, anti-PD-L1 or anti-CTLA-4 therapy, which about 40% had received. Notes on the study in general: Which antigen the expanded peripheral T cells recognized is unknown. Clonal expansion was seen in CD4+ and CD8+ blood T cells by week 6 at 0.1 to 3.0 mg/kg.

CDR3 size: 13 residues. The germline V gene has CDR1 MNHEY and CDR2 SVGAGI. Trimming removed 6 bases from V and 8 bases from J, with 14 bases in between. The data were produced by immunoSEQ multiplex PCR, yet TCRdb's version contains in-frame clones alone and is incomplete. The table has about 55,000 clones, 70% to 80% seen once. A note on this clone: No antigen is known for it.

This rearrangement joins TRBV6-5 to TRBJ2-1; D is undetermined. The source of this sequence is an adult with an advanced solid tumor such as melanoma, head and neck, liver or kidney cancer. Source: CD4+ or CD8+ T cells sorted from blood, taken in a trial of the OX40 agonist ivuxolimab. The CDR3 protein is CASSPAHPDEQFF. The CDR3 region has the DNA TGTGCCAGCAGCCCCGCCCACCCCGATGAGCAGTTCTTC.